This TCR beta chain was profiled in a study of blood T cell repertoires in COVID-19. The overall study: Sites in the United States, Italy and Spain provided acute and convalescent COVID-19 samples.

Per the original data handling: Estimation of nucleated cell counts relied on the amplification of reference gene primers. The table came from immunoSEQ multiplex PCR; TCRdb's copy has only in-frame clones and leaves some out. V and J calls and clone size are given by that table; D and trimming were obtained from the DNA. The sample contains roughly 52,000 clones, roughly nine tenths of which appear only once. The V gene lost 4 bases and the J gene lost 4 bases, with 16 bases spanning the gap. Germline CDR1 reads SGHTA; CDR2 reads FQGNSA. The length of the CDR3 is 15 residues. A few counts support this clone.

Sequencing was performed on peripheral blood. This chain connects TRBV7-2 to TRBJ1-1; D remains unclear. The receptor was derived from an elderly woman with acute or convalescent COVID-19. The CDR3 loop reads CASSWMAGSRTEAFF. The CDR3 DNA reads as TGTGCCAGCAGCTGGATGGCGGGGAGTCGCACTGAAGCTTTCTTT. The full variable domain, completed using reference TRBV7-2 and TRBJ1-1, is GAGVSQSPSNKVTEKGKDVELRCDPISGHTALYWYRQSLGQGLEFLIYFQGNSAPDKSGLPSDRFSAERTGGSVSTLTIQRTQQEDSAVYLCASSWMAGSRTEAFFGQGTRLTVV.